The 9 T cell receptor beta chains reported below all come from one sample, sequenced in a study of blood T cells in healthy people across ages. Then a second PCR, running roughly 7 to 11 cycles, was carried out with a sample-barcoded 5' primer and a J-beta primer mix. TCRdb passed the 5' RACE reads through MiXCR, listing each CDR3 protein once. This table has hundreds of thousands of distinct CDR3 sequences, more than 20% appearing once. The sample also formed part of further work on T cells of mothers and their children.

Sequencing used blood. These receptors originate from a boy aged 5 to 17 in good health.

The chain is built from TRBV6-5 and TRBJ1-2; 7 bases agree with TRBD1. V shed 5 bases and J 7 bases; nucleotides not matched to a gene: 13. CDR1 is MNHEY, CDR2 SVGAGI, per germline. The CDR3 runs 15 residues. This chain's CDR3 is CASSRLAGGRTGYTF. CDR3 sequence (DNA): TGTGCCAGCAGTAGGCTAGCAGGGGGGCGGACTGGCTACACCTTC.

This clonotype has a handful of counts. The J gene is TRBJ2-1, the V gene TRBV27, with 12 bases that match TRBD1. V shed 8 bases and J 5 bases; nucleotides not matched to a gene: 4. CDR1 MNHEY and CDR2 SMNVEV come from the germline V gene (reference sequence). This CDR3 comprises 14 residues. The CDR3 protein is CASGDRGPHNEQFF. The DNA of the CDR3 is TGTGCCAGCGGGGACAGGGGGCCGCACAATGAGCAGTTCTTC.

The genes are TRBV4-3 and TRBJ2-7; D gene ambiguous. CDR1 is LGHNA and CDR2 is YSLEER in the germline V gene. Trimming stripped 0 bases from V and 1 base from J, with 10 bases between. CDR3 length: 15 residues. The CDR3 sequence is CASSQDRWGSYEQYF. As DNA, the CDR3 is TGCGCCAGCAGCCAAGATCGGTGGGGATCCTACGAGCAGTACTTC.

This chain uses TRBV20-1 with TRBJ2-5; 11 bases are shared with TRBD2. The trim removed 1 base at V and 5 bases at J, leaving 9 bases unmatched. Germline CDR1 is DFQATT and CDR2 is SNEGSKA (reference sequence). The CDR3 length is 16 residues. The CDR3 bases are TGCAGTGCTAGAGGGGGGCTAGCGGGAGGCATTGAGACCCAGTACTTC. This translates into CSARGGLAGGIETQYF.

This clonotype was counted between two and nine times. The chain recombines TRBV28 with TRBJ1-5; no reliable D call. The germline V gene encodes CDR1 MDHEN and CDR2 SYDVKM. Trimming cost V 3 bases and J 0 bases, with 12 bases left between them. This CDR3 comprises 16 residues. The CDR3 region is CASSFSGRDSNQPQHF. CDR3 sequence (DNA): TGTGCCAGCAGTTTCAGCGGGAGGGATAGCAATCAGCCCCAGCATTTT.

This sequence joins TRBV7-2 and TRBJ2-7, with a tentative D call TRBD1 (7 bases). The CDR3 is 14 amino acids. V lost 6 bases and J lost 7, with 19 bases in between. In germline, CDR1 is SGHTA, CDR2 FQGNSA. The CDR3 DNA follows: TGTGCCAGCAGTCCTGGCAGGGGGGCTGGGGAGCAGTACTTC. This encodes CASSPGRGAGEQYF.

This clonotype was detected ten times or more. CDR3 DNA sequence: TGTGCCATCCCCGCCCCCACAGGGGGCGTTTGGACCGGGGAGCTGTTTTTT. It encodes CAIPAPTGGVWTGELFF. This chain uses TRBV2 with TRBJ2-2, with 9 bases identical to TRBD1. Germline values: CDR1 SNHLY, CDR2 FYNNEI. V gave up 10 bases and J gave up 5 bases; unmatched junction bases: 17. This CDR3 has 17 amino acids.

This clonotype showed up just a few times. At one end, the junction sequence differs from germline, possibly due to a read error. The genes are TRBV19 and TRBJ1-4; TRBD1 agrees at 8 bases. This CDR3 spans 15 amino acids. Per germline, CDR1 LNHDA and CDR2 SQIVND (reference sequence). DNA of the CDR3: TGTGCCGGTAGTACAATGGGACAGGCTAATGAAAAACTGTTTTTT. It specifies CAGSTMGQANEKLFF. The full variable domain, rest sourced from reference TRBV19 and TRBJ1-4, is DGGITQSPKYLFRKEGQNVTLSCEQNLNHDAMYWYRQDPGQGLRLIYYSQIVNDFQKGDIAEGYSVSREKKESFPLTVTSAQKNPTAFYLCAGSTMGQANEKLFFGSGTQLSVL.

This clonotype came up many times. The rearrangement uses TRBV2 and TRBJ1-5, with D hard to call. V lost 1 base, J lost 1 base, and 2 bases lay in between. CDR3 length: 13 amino acids. Looked up from germline, CDR1 is SNHLY and CDR2 is FYNNEI. CDR3 sequence (DNA): TGTGCCAGCAGTGAAGTGAGCAATCAGCCCCAGCATTTT. It is translated as CASSEVSNQPQHF.